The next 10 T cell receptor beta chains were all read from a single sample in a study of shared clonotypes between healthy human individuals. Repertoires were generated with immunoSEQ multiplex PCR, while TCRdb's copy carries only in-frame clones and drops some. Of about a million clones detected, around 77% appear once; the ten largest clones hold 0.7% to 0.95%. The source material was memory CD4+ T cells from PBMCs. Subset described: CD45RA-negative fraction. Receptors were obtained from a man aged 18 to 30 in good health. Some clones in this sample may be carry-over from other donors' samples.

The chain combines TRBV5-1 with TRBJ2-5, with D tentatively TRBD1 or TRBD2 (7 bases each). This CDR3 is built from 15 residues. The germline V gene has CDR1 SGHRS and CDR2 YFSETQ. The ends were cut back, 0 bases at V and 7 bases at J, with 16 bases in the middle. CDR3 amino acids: CASSLGQGGPGTQYF. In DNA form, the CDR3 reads TGCGCCAGCAGCTTGGGCCAGGGGGGGCCCGGGACCCAGTACTTC.

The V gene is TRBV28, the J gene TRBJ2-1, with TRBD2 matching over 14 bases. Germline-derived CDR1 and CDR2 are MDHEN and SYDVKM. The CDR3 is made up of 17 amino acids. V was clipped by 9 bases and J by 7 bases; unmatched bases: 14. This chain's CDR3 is CASHGTSGRIVGNEQFF. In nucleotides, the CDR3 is TGTGCCAGTCACGGGACTAGCGGGAGAATTGTAGGGAATGAGCAGTTCTTC.

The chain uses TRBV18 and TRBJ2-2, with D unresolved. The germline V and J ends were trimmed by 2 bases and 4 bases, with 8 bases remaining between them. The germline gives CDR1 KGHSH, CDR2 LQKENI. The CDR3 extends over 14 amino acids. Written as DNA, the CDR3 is TGTGCCAGCTCACCAATTATTGCCACCGGGGAGCTGTTTTTT. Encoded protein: CASSPIIATGELFF.

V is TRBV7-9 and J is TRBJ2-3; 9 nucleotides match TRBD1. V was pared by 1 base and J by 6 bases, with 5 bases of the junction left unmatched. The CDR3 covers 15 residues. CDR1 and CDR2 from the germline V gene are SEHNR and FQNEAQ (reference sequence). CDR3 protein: CASSLVRTGVDTQYF. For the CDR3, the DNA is TGTGCCAGCAGCTTAGTGCGGACAGGGGTGGATACGCAGTATTTT.

The CDR3 protein is CASSPTAGELFF. CDR3 coding DNA: TGCGCCAGCTCCCCCACGGCCGGGGAGCTGTTTTTT. The chain recombines TRBV5-1 with TRBJ2-2; no reliable D call. The CDR3 runs 12 residues. The V and J ends lost 7 bases and 6 bases respectively, with 10 bases between them. Germline V gives CDR1 SGHRS, CDR2 YFSETQ.

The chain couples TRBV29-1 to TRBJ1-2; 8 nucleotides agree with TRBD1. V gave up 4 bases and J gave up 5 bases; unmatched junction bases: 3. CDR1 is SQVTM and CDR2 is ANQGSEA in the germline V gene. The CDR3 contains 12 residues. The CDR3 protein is CSVGRTGYGYTF. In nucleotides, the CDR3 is TGCAGCGTTGGGAGGACAGGGTATGGCTACACCTTC.

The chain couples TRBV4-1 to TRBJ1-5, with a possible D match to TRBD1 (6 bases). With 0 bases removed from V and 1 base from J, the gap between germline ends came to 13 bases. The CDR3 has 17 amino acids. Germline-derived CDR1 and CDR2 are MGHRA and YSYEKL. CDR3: CASSQDRGGWSNQPQHF. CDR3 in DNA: TGCGCCAGCAGCCAAGATAGGGGGGGGTGGAGCAATCAGCCCCAGCATTTT.

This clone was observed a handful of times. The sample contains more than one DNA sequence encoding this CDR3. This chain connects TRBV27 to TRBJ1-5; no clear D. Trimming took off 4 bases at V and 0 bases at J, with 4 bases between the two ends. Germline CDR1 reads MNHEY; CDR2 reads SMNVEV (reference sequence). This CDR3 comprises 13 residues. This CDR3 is CASSSDSNQPQHF. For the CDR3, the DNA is TGTGCCAGCAGTTCCGATAGCAATCAGCCCCAGCATTTT.

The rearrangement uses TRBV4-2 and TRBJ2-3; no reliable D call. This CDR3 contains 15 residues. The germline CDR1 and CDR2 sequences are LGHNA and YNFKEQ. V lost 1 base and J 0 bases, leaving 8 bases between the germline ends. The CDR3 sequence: CASSQGQPSTDTQYF. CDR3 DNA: TGTGCCAGCAGCCAAGGGCAACCTAGCACAGATACGCAGTATTTT.

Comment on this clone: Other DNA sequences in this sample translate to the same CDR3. The CDR3 region is CASSLGQGSYNEQFF. The CDR3 region has the DNA TGCGCCAGCAGCTTGGGACAGGGCTCCTACAATGAGCAGTTCTTC. The genes are TRBV5-1 and TRBJ2-1; 7 positions agree with TRBD1. Germline lookup yields CDR1 SGHRS and CDR2 YFSETQ. V dropped 0 bases and J dropped 0; count of bases not matched to a gene: 0. The CDR3 spans 15 residues.